One and the same sample provided the 32 T cell receptor beta chains below, sequenced in a study of shared clonotypes between healthy human individuals. Profiling relied on immunoSEQ multiplex PCR, and the TCRdb table lists in-frame clones only, not all of them. In the table there are around 300,000 clones, around 86% of which are singletons. The source material was memory CD8+ T cells sorted from blood. Described subset: CD45RO+ cells pooled with CCR7-negative TemRA cells. The receptor set was obtained from a man younger than 35 in good health.

The chain employs TRBV27 and TRBJ2-4; 9 bases are a match to TRBD1. V shed 5 bases and J 6 bases; nucleotides not matched to a gene: 5. This CDR3 spans 14 amino acids. Germline V CDR1 and CDR2: MNHEY, SMNVEV (reference sequence). CDR3 bases: TGTGCCAGCAGTGAACAGGGGGCTATAAACATTCAGTACTTC. Translation gives CASSEQGAINIQYF.

This chain connects TRBV9 to TRBJ2-2; 8 positions agree with TRBD2. V lost 0 bases and J lost 0; bases outside the gene matches: 4. CDR1 and CDR2 (germline): SGDLS, YYNGEE. The CDR3 is made up of 17 amino acids. The CDR3 nucleotides are TGTGCCAGCAGCGTAGTGCCAGCGGGGGCGAACACCGGGGAGCTGTTTTTT. Its translation: CASSVVPAGANTGELFF.

A single count supports this clone. The V and J genes are TRBV2 and TRBJ1-4; no clear D gene. The CDR3 is made up of 16 amino acids. Germline V CDR1 and CDR2: SNHLY, FYNNEI. V lost 4 bases and J lost 0, with 12 bases in between. CDR3 coding DNA: TGTGCCAGCAGTGTGCAGGCTTTTGCAACTAATGAAAAACTGTTTTTT. Amino acids: CASSVQAFATNEKLFF.

The chain combines TRBV28 with TRBJ1-6; D not certain. Trimming pared 4 bases from V and 0 bases from J, leaving 10 bases between. The CDR3 is 16 residues long. Germline loops: CDR1 MDHEN, CDR2 SYDVKM. The CDR3 loop reads CASSYQLSSYNSPLHF. For the CDR3, the DNA is TGTGCCAGCAGTTATCAACTGAGCTCCTATAATTCACCCCTCCACTTT.

The V gene is TRBV28, the J gene TRBJ1-5; D is uncertain. Germline V gene data show CDR1 as MDHEN and CDR2 as SYDVKM. CDR3 length: 12 residues. The ends were cut back, 4 bases at V and 5 bases at J, with 6 bases in the middle. DNA of the CDR3: TGTGCCAGCAGTTACGAGTATCAGCCCCAGCATTTT. Amino acid sequence: CASSYEYQPQHF.

Regarding this clone: Other DNA sequences in this sample translate to the same CDR3. The V call is TRBV29-1, the J call TRBJ2-7, with D possibly matching TRBD2 (5 bases). The CDR3 length is 12 residues. The germline CDR1 and CDR2 sequences are SQVTM and ANQGSEA. V lost 7 bases, J lost 0 bases, and 10 bases lay in between. The chain's CDR3 is CSAWTDSYEQYF. As DNA, the CDR3 is TGCAGCGCCTGGACTGACTCCTACGAGCAGTACTTC.

This chain joins TRBV2 and TRBJ1-4; D not certain. V lost 9 bases and J 4 bases, leaving 21 bases between the germline ends. This CDR3 has 16 amino acids. Per the germline V gene, CDR1 is SNHLY and CDR2 is FYNNEI. CDR3 protein: CASPPYASSDNEKLFF. For the CDR3, the DNA is TGTGCCAGTCCGCCTTACGCGAGCAGCGATAATGAAAAACTGTTTTTT.

The chain couples TRBV5-1 to TRBJ1-1; a weak D match, TRBD1 (5 bases). The V gene's germline CDR1 is SGHRS and CDR2 YFSETQ. The V and J ends lost 4 bases and 3 bases respectively, with 10 bases between them. The CDR3 extends over 13 amino acids. The CDR3, as DNA: TGCGCCAGCAGCCCAGGGTCGGACACTGAAGCTTTCTTT. This sequence encodes CASSPGSDTEAFF.

The chain has TRBV30 and TRBJ1-1; D call uncertain. Germline CDR1 is GTSNPN and CDR2 is SVGIG (reference sequence). With 4 bases removed from V and 5 bases from J, the gap between germline ends came to 11 bases. The CDR3 length is 12 residues. Here the CDR3 reads CAWIQGFTEAFF. CDR3 in DNA: TGTGCCTGGATCCAAGGCTTTACTGAAGCTTTCTTT.

This clone has only one observation. The CDR3 loop reads CAWGAGGNTEAFF. CDR3 nucleotide sequence: TGTGCCTGGGGGGCAGGGGGGAACACTGAAGCTTTCTTT. This rearrangement joins TRBV30 to TRBJ1-1, with 7 bases lining up with TRBD1. V trimming: 5 bases; J trimming: 1 base; junction bases outside the gene matches: 4. This CDR3 contains 13 residues. Germline CDR1 GTSNPN, CDR2 SVGIG (reference sequence).

The rearrangement links TRBV10-3 to TRBJ2-3; TRBD2 aligns across 7 bases. The length of the CDR3 is 15 residues. V shed 0 bases, J shed 6 bases, and the junction held 6 bases outside the gene matches. The germline CDR1 and CDR2 sequences are ENHRY and SYGVKD. The CDR3, as DNA: TGTGCCATCAGTGAGTCGAACGGGAGGCCTGATACGCAGTATTTT. Protein sequence: CAISESNGRPDTQYF.

The chain has TRBV28 and TRBJ1-1; maybe TRBD1 (5 bases). CDR3 length: 14 amino acids. The germline gives CDR1 MDHEN, CDR2 SYDVKM. V was clipped by 5 bases and J by 4 bases, with 14 bases between them. CDR3 amino acids: CASSARGEVTEAFF. As DNA, the CDR3 is TGTGCCAGCAGTGCCCGGGGGGAGGTCACTGAAGCTTTCTTT.

The genes are TRBV5-1 and TRBJ1-1; D is undetermined. V was clipped by 3 bases and J by 3 bases, with 12 bases between them. Germline assignment: CDR1 SGHRS and CDR2 YFSETQ. CDR3 length equals 14 residues. CDR3 nucleotide sequence: TGCGCCAGCAGCTGGACGGTAGAGGACACTGAAGCTTTCTTT. Protein sequence: CASSWTVEDTEAFF. Full variable domain (outside the CDR3, taken from reference TRBV5-1 and TRBJ1-1): KAGVTQTPRYLIKTRGQQVTLSCSPISGHRSVSWYQQTPGQGLQFLFEYFSETQRNKGNFPGRFSGRQFSNSRSEMNVSTLELGDSALYLCASSWTVEDTEAFFGQGTRLTVV.

Concerning this clone: Other DNA sequences from this sample encode an identical CDR3 as well. V gene TRBV28 combines with J gene TRBJ1-2; TRBD1 matches 10 bases. There are 15 residues in the CDR3. Germline V gene sequence: CDR1 MDHEN, CDR2 SYDVKM. V trimming: 0 bases; J trimming: 8 bases; junction bases outside the gene matches: 6. The CDR3 DNA reads as TGTGCCAGCAGTTTATGGACAGGGGGCGCCTACGGCTACACCTTC. Protein product: CASSLWTGGAYGYTF.

The chain links TRBV29-1 to TRBJ1-1; possible D gene TRBD1, 5 bases. Germline V CDR1 and CDR2: SQVTM, ANQGSEA. Trimming took off 2 bases at V and 2 bases at J, with 12 bases between the two ends. This CDR3 comprises 14 residues. Here the CDR3 DNA reads TGCAGCGTTGAATTTAGGGGCGTCAACACTGAAGCTTTCTTT. Translation: CSVEFRGVNTEAFF. Drawing the rest from reference TRBV29-1 and TRBJ1-1, the complete variable domain is SAVISQKPSRDICQRGTSLTIQCQVDSQVTMMFWYRQQPGQSLTLIATANQGSEATYESGFVIDKFPISRPNLTFSTLTVSNMSPEDSSIYLCSVEFRGVNTEAFFGQGTRLTVV.

This clone was found once. The chain has TRBV2 and TRBJ2-3, with D possibly matching TRBD2 (6 bases). CDR1 SNHLY and CDR2 FYNNEI come from the germline V gene. The V gene lost 6 bases and the J gene lost 5 bases, with 12 bases spanning the gap. This CDR3 has 13 amino acids. CDR3 nucleotides: TGTGCCAGCAGGACGGCGGAGGGAGATACGCAGTATTTT. This encodes CASRTAEGDTQYF.

In its sample, this clone was seen once. The chain combines TRBV7-9 with TRBJ2-1, with 10 bases aligning to TRBD2. Germline assignment: CDR1 SEHNR and CDR2 FQNEAQ (reference sequence). This CDR3 is 14 amino acids long. The V gene end was trimmed by 8 bases and the J gene end by 4 bases; junction bases not matched to a gene: 5. CDR3: CASGRLAGYNEQFF. CDR3 sequence (DNA): TGTGCCAGCGGCCGACTAGCGGGTTACAATGAGCAGTTCTTC.

The rearrangement joins TRBV6-6 to TRBJ1-1, with 7 bases that match TRBD1. CDR1 and CDR2 from the germline V gene are MNHNY and SVGAGI (reference sequence). The V and J ends lost 0 bases and 10 bases, in that order; junction bases with no gene match: 11. The CDR3 is 15 residues long. CDR3 amino acids: CASSYSNEGGHLAFF. The CDR3 nucleotides read TGTGCCAGCAGTTACTCGAATGAAGGGGGCCATCTAGCTTTCTTT.

This clone was counted a few times. The rearrangement joins TRBV5-8 to TRBJ1-5; perhaps TRBD1 as D (6 bases). Germline loops: CDR1 SGHTS, CDR2 YDEGEE. V was clipped by 1 base and J by 5 bases, with 16 bases between them. The CDR3 loop spans 16 amino acids. For the CDR3, the DNA is TGTGCCAGCAGCTTGATTGGGGGGCTGGATGATCAGCCCCAGCATTTT. Its protein product is CASSLIGGLDDQPQHF.

The V gene is TRBV29-1, the J gene TRBJ1-1, with a tentative D call TRBD1 (6 bases). This CDR3 spans 13 amino acids. The germline V and J ends were trimmed by 3 bases and 4 bases, with 12 bases remaining between them. CDR1 and CDR2 (germline): SQVTM, ANQGSEA. CDR3 bases: TGCAGCGTTGATTTGGAGGGGGGCACTGAAGCTTTCTTT. Translating gives CSVDLEGGTEAFF.

The J gene is TRBJ1-4, the V gene TRBV5-6, with a tentative D call TRBD1 (5 bases). CDR1 SGHDT and CDR2 YYEEEE come from the germline V gene. V lost 4 bases, J lost 7 bases, and 23 bases lay in between. This CDR3 spans 17 amino acids. CDR3 in DNA: TGTGCCAGCAGCCGCCCCCACTGGGGGGGATTAGGTGAAAAACTGTTTTTT. Translation gives CASSRPHWGGLGEKLFF.

The J gene is TRBJ2-7, the V gene TRBV6-1; TRBD1 matches at 8 bases. V lost 1 base to trimming and J lost 0 bases; unmatched junction nucleotides: 5. This CDR3 region has 16 residues. Per germline, CDR1 MNHNS and CDR2 SASEGT. The CDR3: CASSEGTGSPSYEQYF. The CDR3 DNA follows: TGTGCCAGCAGTGAAGGGACAGGGAGCCCCTCCTACGAGCAGTACTTC.

The chain recombines TRBV7-9 with TRBJ2-7, with D tentatively TRBD2 (5 bases). Between the trimmed V and J ends, which lost 6 bases and 6 bases, there was a span of 12 bases. The germline CDR1 and CDR2 sequences are SEHNR and FQNEAQ (reference sequence). The CDR3 totals 12 residues. Here the CDR3 reads CASSPDYGEQYF. CDR3 DNA sequence: TGTGCCAGCAGTCCAGACTATGGCGAGCAGTACTTC.

The chain uses TRBV5-4 and TRBJ2-3; D not certain. This CDR3 has 14 residues. Deletions cut 0 bases from V and 2 bases from J, with 7 bases between. Germline values: CDR1 SGHNT, CDR2 YYREEE (reference sequence). CDR3: CASSLAGVTDTQYF. As DNA, the CDR3 is TGTGCCAGCAGCTTGGCTGGGGTCACAGATACGCAGTATTTT.

This chain joins TRBV7-2 and TRBJ2-1; 12 nucleotides align to TRBD2. The trim removed 7 bases at V and 4 bases at J, leaving 5 bases unmatched. CDR3 length: 15 amino acids. Germline values: CDR1 SGHTA, CDR2 FQGNSA. DNA for the CDR3: TGTGCCAGCACCTACCTAGCGGGAGGGTACAATGAGCAGTTCTTC. It encodes CASTYLAGGYNEQFF.

In its sample, this clone was seen once. The chain has TRBV13 and TRBJ2-1; no clear D. Trimming pared 5 bases from V and 6 bases from J, leaving 8 bases between. There are 12 residues in the CDR3. Germline assignment: CDR1 PRHDT and CDR2 FYEKMQ (reference sequence). CDR3 in amino acids: CASSLSSNEQFF. CDR3 coding DNA: TGTGCCAGCAGCCTCTCTTCCAATGAGCAGTTCTTC.

V and J are TRBV5-6 and TRBJ2-5, with a tentative D call TRBD1 (6 bases). The CDR3 spans 16 residues. Trimming removed 1 base from V and 5 bases from J, with 18 bases in between. The germline V gene encodes CDR1 SGHDT and CDR2 YYEEEE. The CDR3 reads CASSLLDSLPRETQYF. The CDR3 coding sequence is TGTGCCAGCAGCTTGTTGGACAGCCTTCCCCGGGAGACCCAGTACTTC. The full variable domain, rest sourced from reference TRBV5-6 and TRBJ2-5, is DAGVTQSPTHLIKTRGQQVTLRCSPKSGHDTVSWYQQALGQGPQFIFQYYEEEERQRGNFPDRFSGHQFPNYSSELNVNALLLGDSALYLCASSLLDSLPRETQYFGPGTRLLVL.

The chain couples TRBV7-9 to TRBJ1-4; D call uncertain. CDR1 is SEHNR, CDR2 FQNEAQ, per germline (reference sequence). V was clipped by 4 bases and J by 0 bases, with 9 bases between them. CDR3 length: 15 amino acids. The CDR3 loop is CASSSPLATNEKLFF. CDR3 DNA: TGTGCCAGCAGCTCCCCCCTTGCAACTAATGAAAAACTGTTTTTT. Complete variable domain (other parts from reference TRBV7-9 and TRBJ1-4): DTGVSQNPRHKITKRGQNVTFRCDPISEHNRLYWYRQTLGQGPEFLTYFQNEAQLEKSRLLSDRFSAERPKGSFSTLEIQRTEQGDSAMYLCASSSPLATNEKLFFGSGTQLSVL.

This chain connects TRBV7-9 to TRBJ2-5; D is tentatively TRBD1 or TRBD2 (5 bases each). With 4 bases removed from V and 1 base from J, the gap between germline ends came to 10 bases. Per the germline V gene, CDR1 is SEHNR and CDR2 is FQNEAQ (reference sequence). CDR3 size: 14 residues. CDR3 nucleotide sequence: TGTGCCAGCAGCTCGACTGGGACCCAAGAGACCCAGTACTTC. As protein: CASSSTGTQETQYF.

The chain joins TRBV19 to TRBJ2-7; D call uncertain. This CDR3 has 14 residues. The V and J ends lost 5 bases and 1 base respectively, with 12 bases between them. Germline loops: CDR1 LNHDA, CDR2 SQIVND (reference sequence). The CDR3, as DNA: TGTGCCAGTAGTCCGTTCACGGCTTCCTACGAGCAGTACTTC. Translating gives CASSPFTASYEQYF. Together with reference TRBV19 and TRBJ2-7, the CDR3 gives the full variable domain: DGGITQSPKYLFRKEGQNVTLSCEQNLNHDAMYWYRQDPGQGLRLIYYSQIVNDFQKGDIAEGYSVSREKKESFPLTVTSAQKNPTAFYLCASSPFTASYEQYFGPGTRLTVT.

The chain carries TRBV5-1 and TRBJ2-7; tentative D call: TRBD2 (6 bases). The CDR3 sequence is 15 residues long. Trimming took 3 bases from V and 3 from J, leaving 16 bases between them. CDR1 SGHRS and CDR2 YFSETQ come from the germline V gene. CDR3 DNA sequence: TGCGCCAGCAGCTCCGGGACTCTGACGGACTACGAGCAGTACTTC. Its protein product is CASSSGTLTDYEQYF.

This rearrangement joins TRBV30 to TRBJ1-5; D gene ambiguous. The CDR3 totals 13 residues. Trimming left V 1 base short and J 5 bases short, with 9 bases between. Germline V gene data show CDR1 as GTSNPN and CDR2 as SVGIG (reference sequence). The CDR3 is CAWSESNYQPQHF. In DNA, the CDR3 is TGTGCCTGGAGTGAGTCGAACTATCAGCCCCAGCATTTT. The full variable domain, in which reference TRBV30 and TRBJ1-5 provide the parts outside the CDR3, is SQTIHQWPATLVQPVGSPLSLECTVEGTSNPNLYWYRQAAGRGLQLLFYSVGIGQISSEVPQNLSASRPQDRQFILSSKKLLLSDSGFYLCAWSESNYQPQHFGDGTRLSIL.